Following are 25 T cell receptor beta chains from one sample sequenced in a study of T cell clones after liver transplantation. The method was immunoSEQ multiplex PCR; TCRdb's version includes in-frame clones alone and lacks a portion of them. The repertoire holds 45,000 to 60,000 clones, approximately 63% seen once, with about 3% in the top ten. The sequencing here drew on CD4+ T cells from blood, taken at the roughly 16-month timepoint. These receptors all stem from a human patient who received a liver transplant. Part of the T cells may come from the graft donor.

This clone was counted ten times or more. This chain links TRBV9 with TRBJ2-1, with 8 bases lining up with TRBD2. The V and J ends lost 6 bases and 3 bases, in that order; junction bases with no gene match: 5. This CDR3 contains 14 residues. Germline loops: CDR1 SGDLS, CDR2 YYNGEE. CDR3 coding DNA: TGTGCCAGCACGACGGGAGGGCTCTACAATGAGCAGTTCTTC. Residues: CASTTGGLYNEQFF.

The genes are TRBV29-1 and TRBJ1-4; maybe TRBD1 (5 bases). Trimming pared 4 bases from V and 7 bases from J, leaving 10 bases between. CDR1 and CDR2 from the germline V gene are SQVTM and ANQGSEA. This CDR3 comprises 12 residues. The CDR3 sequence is CSVGFRGEKLFF. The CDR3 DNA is TGCAGCGTTGGTTTTAGGGGTGAAAAACTGTTTTTT. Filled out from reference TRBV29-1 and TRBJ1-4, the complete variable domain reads SAVISQKPSRDICQRGTSLTIQCQVDSQVTMMFWYRQQPGQSLTLIATANQGSEATYESGFVIDKFPISRPNLTFSTLTVSNMSPEDSSIYLCSVGFRGEKLFFGSGTQLSVL.

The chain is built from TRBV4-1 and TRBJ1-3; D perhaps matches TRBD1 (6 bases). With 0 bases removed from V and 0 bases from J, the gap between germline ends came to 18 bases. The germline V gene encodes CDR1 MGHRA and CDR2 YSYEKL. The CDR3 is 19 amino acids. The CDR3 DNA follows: TGCGCCAGCAGCCAAGAAAACTTAGGACAGTACAGCTCTGGAAACACCATATATTTT. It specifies CASSQENLGQYSSGNTIYF.

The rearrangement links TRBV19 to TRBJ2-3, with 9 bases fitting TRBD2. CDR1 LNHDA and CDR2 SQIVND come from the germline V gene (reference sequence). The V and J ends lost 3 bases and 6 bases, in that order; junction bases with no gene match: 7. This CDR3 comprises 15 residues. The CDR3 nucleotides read TGTGCCAGTAGTATCGGCGCGGGGGGGTCTGATACGCAGTATTTT. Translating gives CASSIGAGGSDTQYF. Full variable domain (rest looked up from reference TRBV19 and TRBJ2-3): DGGITQSPKYLFRKEGQNVTLSCEQNLNHDAMYWYRQDPGQGLRLIYYSQIVNDFQKGDIAEGYSVSREKKESFPLTVTSAQKNPTAFYLCASSIGAGGSDTQYFGPGTRLTVL.

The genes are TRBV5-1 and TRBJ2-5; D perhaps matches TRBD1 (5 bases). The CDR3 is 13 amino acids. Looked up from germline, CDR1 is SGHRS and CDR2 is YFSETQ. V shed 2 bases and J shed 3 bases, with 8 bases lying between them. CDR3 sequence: CASSLSREETQYF. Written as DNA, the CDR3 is TGCGCCAGCAGCTTATCCAGGGAAGAGACCCAGTACTTC.

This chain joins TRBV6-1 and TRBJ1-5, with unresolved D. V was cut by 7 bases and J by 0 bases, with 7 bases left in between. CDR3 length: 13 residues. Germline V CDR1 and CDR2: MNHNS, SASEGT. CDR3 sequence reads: CASKPPSNQPQHF. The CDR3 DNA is TGTGCCAGCAAACCTCCTAGCAATCAGCCCCAGCATTTT.

CDR3: CASSSYSQGGAGNTIYF. DNA of the CDR3: TGTGCCAGCAGCTCTTACTCACAGGGGGGCGCTGGAAACACCATATATTTT. The chain links TRBV11-2 to TRBJ1-3, with 8 nucleotides matching TRBD1. CDR3 length: 17 residues. The V gene's germline CDR1 is SGHAT and CDR2 FQNNGV. The J segment lost 2 bases and the V segment lost 4 bases, leaving 10 bases of the junction unmatched.

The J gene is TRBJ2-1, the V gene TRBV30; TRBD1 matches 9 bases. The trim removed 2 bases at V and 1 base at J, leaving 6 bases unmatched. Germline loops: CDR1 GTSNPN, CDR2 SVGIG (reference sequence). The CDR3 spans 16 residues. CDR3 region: CAWSPIDRGSYNEQFF. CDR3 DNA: TGTGCCTGGAGTCCCATCGACAGGGGGTCCTACAATGAGCAGTTCTTC.

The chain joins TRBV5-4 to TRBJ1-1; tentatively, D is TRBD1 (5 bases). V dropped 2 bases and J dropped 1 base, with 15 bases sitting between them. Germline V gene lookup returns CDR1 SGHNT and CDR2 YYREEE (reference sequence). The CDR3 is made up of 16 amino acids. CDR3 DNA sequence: TGTGCCAGCAGCTTTGGGTGGCAGGGAACGAACACTGAAGCTTTCTTT. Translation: CASSFGWQGTNTEAFF.

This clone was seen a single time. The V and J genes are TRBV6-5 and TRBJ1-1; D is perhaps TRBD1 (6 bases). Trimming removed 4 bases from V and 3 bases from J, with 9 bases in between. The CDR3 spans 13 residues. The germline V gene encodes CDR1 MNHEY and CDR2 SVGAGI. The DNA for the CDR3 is TGTGCCAGCAGTTTCACAGGGTACACTGAAGCTTTCTTT. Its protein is CASSFTGYTEAFF.

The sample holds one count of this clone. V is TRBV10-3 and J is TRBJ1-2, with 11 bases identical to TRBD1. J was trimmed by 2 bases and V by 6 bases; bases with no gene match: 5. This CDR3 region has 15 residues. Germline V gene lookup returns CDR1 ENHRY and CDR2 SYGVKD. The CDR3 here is CAIRSGTGGNYGYTF. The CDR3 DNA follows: TGTGCCATCAGGAGCGGGACAGGGGGGAACTATGGCTACACCTTC.

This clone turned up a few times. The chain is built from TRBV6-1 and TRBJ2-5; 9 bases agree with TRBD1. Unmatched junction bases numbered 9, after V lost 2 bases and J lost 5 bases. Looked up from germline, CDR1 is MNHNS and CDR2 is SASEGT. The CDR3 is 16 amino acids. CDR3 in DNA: TGTGCCAGCAGTGAACAGGGGGGACAGGGATACGAGACCCAGTACTTC. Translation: CASSEQGGQGYETQYF.

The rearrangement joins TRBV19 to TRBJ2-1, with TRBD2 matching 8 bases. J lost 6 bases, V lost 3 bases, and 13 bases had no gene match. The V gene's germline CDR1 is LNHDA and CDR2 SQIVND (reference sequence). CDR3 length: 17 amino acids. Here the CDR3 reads CASSIGFTSGGGNEQFF. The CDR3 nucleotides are TGTGCCAGTAGTATTGGGTTCACTAGCGGAGGGGGCAATGAGCAGTTCTTC. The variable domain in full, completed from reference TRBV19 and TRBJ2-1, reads DGGITQSPKYLFRKEGQNVTLSCEQNLNHDAMYWYRQDPGQGLRLIYYSQIVNDFQKGDIAEGYSVSREKKESFPLTVTSAQKNPTAFYLCASSIGFTSGGGNEQFFGPGTRLTVL.

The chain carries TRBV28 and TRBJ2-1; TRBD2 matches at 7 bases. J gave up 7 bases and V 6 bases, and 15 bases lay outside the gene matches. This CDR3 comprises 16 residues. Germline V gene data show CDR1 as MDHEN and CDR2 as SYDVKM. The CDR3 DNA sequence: TGTGCCAGCAGGTCACCGGGGGGAATTGTTGGGAATGAGCAGTTCTTC. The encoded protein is CASRSPGGIVGNEQFF.

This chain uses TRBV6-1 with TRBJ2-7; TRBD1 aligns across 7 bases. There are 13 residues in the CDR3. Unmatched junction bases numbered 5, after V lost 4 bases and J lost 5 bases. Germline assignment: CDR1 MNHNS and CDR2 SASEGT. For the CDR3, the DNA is TGTGCCAGCAGTGTCACAGGGGTACACGAGCAGTACGTC. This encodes CASSVTGVHEQYV.

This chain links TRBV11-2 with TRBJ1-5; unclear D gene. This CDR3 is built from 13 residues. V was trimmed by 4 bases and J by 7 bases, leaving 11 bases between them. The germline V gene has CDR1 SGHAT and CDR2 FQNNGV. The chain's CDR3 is CASSSQREQPQHF. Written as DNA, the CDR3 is TGTGCCAGCAGCTCCCAGAGGGAGCAGCCCCAGCATTTT.

This CDR3 is CASSLGPGQGHQETQYF. The CDR3 DNA reads as TGCGCCAGCAGCCTAGGCCCGGGACAGGGTCACCAAGAGACCCAGTACTTC. The V and J genes are TRBV5-1 and TRBJ2-5, with 9 positions matching TRBD1. Looked up from germline, CDR1 is SGHRS and CDR2 is YFSETQ. The ends lost 4 bases at V and 0 bases at J; junction bases unmatched: 10. This CDR3 region has 17 residues. Using reference TRBV5-1 and TRBJ2-5 for the parts outside the CDR3, the full variable domain is KAGVTQTPRYLIKTRGQQVTLSCSPISGHRSVSWYQQTPGQGLQFLFEYFSETQRNKGNFPGRFSGRQFSNSRSEMNVSTLELGDSALYLCASSLGPGQGHQETQYFGPGTRLLVL.

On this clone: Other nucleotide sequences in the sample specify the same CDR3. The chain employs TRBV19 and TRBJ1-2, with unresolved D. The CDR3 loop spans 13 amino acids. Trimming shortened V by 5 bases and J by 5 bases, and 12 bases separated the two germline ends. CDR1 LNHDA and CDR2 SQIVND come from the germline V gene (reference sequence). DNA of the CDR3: TGTGCCAGTAGTCCCGGACGGAATTATGGCTACACCTTC. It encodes CASSPGRNYGYTF.

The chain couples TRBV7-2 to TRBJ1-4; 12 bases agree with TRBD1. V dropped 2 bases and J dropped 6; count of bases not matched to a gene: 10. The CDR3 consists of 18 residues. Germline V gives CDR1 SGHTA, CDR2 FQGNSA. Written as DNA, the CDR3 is TGTGCCAGCAGCTTAAACGGGACAGGGGGCGCTTATGATGAAAAACTGTTTTTT. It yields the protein CASSLNGTGGAYDEKLFF.

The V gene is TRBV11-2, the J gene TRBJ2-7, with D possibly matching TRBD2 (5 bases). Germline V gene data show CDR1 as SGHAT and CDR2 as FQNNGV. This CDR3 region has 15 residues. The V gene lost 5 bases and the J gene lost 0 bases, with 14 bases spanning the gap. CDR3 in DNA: TGTGCCAGCAGCCCAGACCGACTACTCTCCTACGAGCAGTACGTC. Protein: CASSPDRLLSYEQYV.

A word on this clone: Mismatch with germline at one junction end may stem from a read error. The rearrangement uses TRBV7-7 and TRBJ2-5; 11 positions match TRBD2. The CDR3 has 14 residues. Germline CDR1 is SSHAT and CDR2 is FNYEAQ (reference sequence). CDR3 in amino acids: CASSFGLAGETQYF. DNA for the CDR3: TGTGCTAGCAGCTTCGGACTAGCGGGAGAGACCCAGTACTTC.

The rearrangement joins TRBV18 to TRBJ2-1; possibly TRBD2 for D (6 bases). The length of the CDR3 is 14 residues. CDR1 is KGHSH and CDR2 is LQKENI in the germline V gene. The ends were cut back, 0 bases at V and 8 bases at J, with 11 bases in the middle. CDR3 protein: CASSPPWRVDEQFF. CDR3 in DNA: TGTGCCAGCTCACCACCGTGGAGGGTCGATGAGCAGTTCTTC.

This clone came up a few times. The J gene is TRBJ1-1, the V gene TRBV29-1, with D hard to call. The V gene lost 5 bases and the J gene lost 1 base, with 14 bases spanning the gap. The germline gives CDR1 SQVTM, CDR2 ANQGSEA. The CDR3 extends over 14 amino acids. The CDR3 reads CSVYEPSSNTEAFF. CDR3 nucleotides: TGCAGCGTTTACGAGCCATCATCGAACACTGAAGCTTTCTTT. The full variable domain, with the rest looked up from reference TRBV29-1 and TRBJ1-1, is SAVISQKPSRDICQRGTSLTIQCQVDSQVTMMFWYRQQPGQSLTLIATANQGSEATYESGFVIDKFPISRPNLTFSTLTVSNMSPEDSSIYLCSVYEPSSNTEAFFGQGTRLTVV.

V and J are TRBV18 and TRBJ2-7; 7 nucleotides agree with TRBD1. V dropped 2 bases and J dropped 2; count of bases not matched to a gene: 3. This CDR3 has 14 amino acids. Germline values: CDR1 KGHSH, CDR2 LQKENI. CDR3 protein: CASSPSQGAYEQYF. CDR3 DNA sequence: TGTGCCAGCTCACCATCCCAGGGGGCCTACGAGCAGTACTTC.

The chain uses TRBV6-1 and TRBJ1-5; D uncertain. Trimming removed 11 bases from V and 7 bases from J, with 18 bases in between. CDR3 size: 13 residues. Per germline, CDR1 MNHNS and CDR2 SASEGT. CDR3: CAGRAGIYQPQHF. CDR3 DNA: TGTGCCGGACGTGCGGGGATTTACCAGCCCCAGCATTTT.